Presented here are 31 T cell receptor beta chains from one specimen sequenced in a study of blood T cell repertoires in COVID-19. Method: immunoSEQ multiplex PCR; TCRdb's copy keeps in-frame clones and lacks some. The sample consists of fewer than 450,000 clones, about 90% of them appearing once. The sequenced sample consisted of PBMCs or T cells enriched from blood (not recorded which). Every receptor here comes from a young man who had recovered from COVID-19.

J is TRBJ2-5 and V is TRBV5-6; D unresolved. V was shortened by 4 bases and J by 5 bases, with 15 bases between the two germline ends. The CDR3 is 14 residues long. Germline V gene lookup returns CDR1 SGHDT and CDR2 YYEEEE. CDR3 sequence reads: CASSRDVLGETQYF. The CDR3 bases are TGTGCCAGCAGCCGAGACGTTCTCGGGGAGACCCAGTACTTC.

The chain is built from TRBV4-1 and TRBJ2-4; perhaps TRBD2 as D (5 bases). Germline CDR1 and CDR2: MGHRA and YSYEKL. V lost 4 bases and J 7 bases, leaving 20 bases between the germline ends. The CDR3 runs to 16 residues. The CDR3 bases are TGCGCCAGCAGCCTAACGGAACCCCGTGCGGGTAACATTCAGTACTTC. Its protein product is CASSLTEPRAGNIQYF.

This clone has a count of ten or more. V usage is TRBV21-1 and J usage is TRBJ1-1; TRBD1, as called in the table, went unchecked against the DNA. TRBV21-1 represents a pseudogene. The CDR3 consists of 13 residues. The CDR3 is CASSKQGNTEAFF. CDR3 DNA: TGTGCCAGCAGCAAACAGGGGAACACTGAAGCTTTCTTT.

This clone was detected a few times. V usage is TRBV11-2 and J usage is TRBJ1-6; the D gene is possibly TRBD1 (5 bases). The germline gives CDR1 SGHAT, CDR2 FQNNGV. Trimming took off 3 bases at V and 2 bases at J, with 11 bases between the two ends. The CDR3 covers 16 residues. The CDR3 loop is CASSLGLTAYNSPLHF. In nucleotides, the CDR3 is TGTGCCAGCAGCTTGGGACTGACAGCCTATAATTCACCCCTCCACTTT.

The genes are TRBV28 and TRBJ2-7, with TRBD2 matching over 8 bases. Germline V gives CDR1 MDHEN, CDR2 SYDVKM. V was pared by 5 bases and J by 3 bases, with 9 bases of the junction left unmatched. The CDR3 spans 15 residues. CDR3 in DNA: TGTGCCAGCAGTCGCCTGTGGCGGGAGGACTACGAGCAGTACTTC. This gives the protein CASSRLWREDYEQYF.

CDR3 sequence reads: CASSSSTDGQPQHF. The CDR3 DNA follows: TGTGCCAGTAGTAGTTCGACAGACGGGCAGCCCCAGCATTTT. V gene TRBV19 combines with J gene TRBJ1-5, with a weak D call TRBD1 (5 bases). V was cut by 4 bases and J by 7 bases, with 14 bases left in between. The CDR3 sequence is 14 residues long. From germline, CDR1 is LNHDA and CDR2 SQIVND (reference sequence).

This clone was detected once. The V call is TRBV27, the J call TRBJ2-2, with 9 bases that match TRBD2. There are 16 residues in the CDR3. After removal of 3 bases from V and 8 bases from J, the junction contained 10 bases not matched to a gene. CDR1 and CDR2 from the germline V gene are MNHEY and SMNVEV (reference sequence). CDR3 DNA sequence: TGTGCCAGCAGTTTGTTCTTCCTAGCGGGGATGGGGGAGCTGTTTTTT. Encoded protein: CASSLFFLAGMGELFF.

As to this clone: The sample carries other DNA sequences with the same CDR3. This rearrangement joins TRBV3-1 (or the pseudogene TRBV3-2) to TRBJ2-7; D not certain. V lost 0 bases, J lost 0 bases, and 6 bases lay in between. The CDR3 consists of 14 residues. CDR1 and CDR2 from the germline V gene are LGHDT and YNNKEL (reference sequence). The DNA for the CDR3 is TGTGCCAGCAGCCAAGACGTCTTCTCCTACGAGCAGTACTTC. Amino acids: CASSQDVFSYEQYF.

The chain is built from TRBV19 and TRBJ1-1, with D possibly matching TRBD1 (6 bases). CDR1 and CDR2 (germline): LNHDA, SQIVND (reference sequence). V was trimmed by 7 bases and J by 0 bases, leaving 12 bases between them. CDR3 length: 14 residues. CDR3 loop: CASTQGELNTEAFF. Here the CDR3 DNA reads TGTGCCAGTACACAGGGAGAGTTGAACACTGAAGCTTTCTTT.

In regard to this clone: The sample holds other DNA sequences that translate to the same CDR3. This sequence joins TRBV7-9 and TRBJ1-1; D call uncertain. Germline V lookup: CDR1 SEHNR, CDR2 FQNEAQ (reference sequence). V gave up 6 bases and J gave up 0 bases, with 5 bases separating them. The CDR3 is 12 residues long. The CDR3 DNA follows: TGTGCCAGCAGTCTCTTGAACACTGAAGCTTTCTTT. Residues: CASSLLNTEAFF.

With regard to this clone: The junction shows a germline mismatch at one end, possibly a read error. CDR3: CASRGRQTNRPQHF. CDR3 sequence (DNA): TGTGCCAGCAGGGGAAGACAGACGAATCGGCCCCAGCATTTT. J is TRBJ1-5 and V is TRBV2, with D possibly being TRBD1 (5 bases). In germline, CDR1 is SNHLY, CDR2 FYNNEI. This CDR3 is built from 14 residues.

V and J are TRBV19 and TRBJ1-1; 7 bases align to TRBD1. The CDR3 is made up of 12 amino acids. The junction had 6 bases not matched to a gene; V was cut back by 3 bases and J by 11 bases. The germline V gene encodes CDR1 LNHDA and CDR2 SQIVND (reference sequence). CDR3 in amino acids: CASSIDQGDAFF. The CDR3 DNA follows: TGTGCCAGTAGTATTGATCAGGGGGACGCTTTCTTT.

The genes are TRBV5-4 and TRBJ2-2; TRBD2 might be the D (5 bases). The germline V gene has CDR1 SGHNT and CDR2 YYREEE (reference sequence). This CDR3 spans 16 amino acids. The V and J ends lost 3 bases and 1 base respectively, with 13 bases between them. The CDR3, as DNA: TGTGCCAGCAGCTCGCCCTCCGGGGAGAACACCGGGGAGCTGTTTTTT. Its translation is CASSSPSGENTGELFF.

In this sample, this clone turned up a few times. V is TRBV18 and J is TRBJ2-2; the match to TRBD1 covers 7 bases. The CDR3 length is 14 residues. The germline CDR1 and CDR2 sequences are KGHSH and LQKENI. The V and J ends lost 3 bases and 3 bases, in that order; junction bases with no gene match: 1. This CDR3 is CASSPGQHTGELFF. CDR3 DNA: TGTGCCAGCTCACCGGGACAGCACACCGGGGAGCTGTTTTTT.

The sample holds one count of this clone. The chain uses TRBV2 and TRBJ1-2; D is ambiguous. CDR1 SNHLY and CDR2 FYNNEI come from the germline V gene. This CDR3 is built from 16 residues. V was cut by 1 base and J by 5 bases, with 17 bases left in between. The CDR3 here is CASSEDFFIGRYGYTF. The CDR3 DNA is TGTGCCAGCAGTGAAGACTTTTTTATCGGGAGGTATGGCTACACCTTC.

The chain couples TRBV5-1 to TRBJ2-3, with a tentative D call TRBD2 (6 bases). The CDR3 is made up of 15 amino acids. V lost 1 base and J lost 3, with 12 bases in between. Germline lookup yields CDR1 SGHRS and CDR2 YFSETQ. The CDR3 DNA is TGCGCCAGCAGCTTGCAGGACTACAGTACAGATACGCAGTATTTT. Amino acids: CASSLQDYSTDTQYF.

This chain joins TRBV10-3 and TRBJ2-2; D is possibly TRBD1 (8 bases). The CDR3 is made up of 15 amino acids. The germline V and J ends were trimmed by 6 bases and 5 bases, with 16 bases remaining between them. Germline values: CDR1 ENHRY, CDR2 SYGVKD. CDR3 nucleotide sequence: TGTGCCATCAGCACAGACAGGGGAGGGACCGGGGAGCTGTTTTTT. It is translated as CAISTDRGGTGELFF.

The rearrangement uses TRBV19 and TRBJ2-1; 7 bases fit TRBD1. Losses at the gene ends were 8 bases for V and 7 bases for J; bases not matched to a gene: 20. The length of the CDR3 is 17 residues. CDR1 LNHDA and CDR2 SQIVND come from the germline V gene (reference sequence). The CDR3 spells CASGDSGPPGARNEQFF. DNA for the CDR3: TGTGCCAGTGGGGACAGTGGACCCCCTGGGGCTAGAAATGAGCAGTTCTTC.

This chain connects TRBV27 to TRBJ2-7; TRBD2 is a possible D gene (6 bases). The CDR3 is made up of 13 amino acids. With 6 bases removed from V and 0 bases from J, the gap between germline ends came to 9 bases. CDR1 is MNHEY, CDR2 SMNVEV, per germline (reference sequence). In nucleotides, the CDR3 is TGTGCCAGCAGCGCCGGGAGCTCCTACGAGCAGTACTTC. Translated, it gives CASSAGSSYEQYF.

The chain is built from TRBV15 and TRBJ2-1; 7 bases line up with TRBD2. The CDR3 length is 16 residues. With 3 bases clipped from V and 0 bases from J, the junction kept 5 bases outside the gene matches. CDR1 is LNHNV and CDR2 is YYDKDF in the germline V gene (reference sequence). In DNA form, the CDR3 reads TGTGCCACCAGCAGGGATGCTAGCGGCTCCTACAATGAGCAGTTCTTC. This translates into CATSRDASGSYNEQFF. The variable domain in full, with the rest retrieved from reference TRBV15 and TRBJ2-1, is DAMVIQNPRYQVTQFGKPVTLSCSQTLNHNVMYWYQQKSSQAPKLLFHYYDKDFNNEADTPDNFQSRRPNTSFCFLDIRSPGLGDTAMYLCATSRDASGSYNEQFFGPGTRLTVL.

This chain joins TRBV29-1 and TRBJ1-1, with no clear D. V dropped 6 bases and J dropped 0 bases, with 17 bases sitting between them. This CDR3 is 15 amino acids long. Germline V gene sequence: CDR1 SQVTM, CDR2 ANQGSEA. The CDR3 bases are TGCAGCGTAGACATTAGTTTAGAAATGAACACTGAAGCTTTCTTT. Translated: CSVDISLEMNTEAFF.

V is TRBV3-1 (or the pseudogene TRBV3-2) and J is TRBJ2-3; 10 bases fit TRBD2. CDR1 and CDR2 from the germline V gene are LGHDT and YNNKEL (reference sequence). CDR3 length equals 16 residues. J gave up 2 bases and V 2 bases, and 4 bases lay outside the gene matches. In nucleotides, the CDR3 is TGTGCCAGCAGCCAAATAGCGGGAGGCCTCACAGATACGCAGTATTTT. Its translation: CASSQIAGGLTDTQYF.

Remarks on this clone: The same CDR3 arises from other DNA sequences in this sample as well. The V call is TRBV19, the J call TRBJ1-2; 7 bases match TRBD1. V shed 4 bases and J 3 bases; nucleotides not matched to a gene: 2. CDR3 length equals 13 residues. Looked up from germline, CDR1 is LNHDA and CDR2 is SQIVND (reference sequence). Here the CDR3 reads CASSRDRDYGYTF. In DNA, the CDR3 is TGTGCCAGTAGTAGGGACAGAGACTATGGCTACACCTTC.

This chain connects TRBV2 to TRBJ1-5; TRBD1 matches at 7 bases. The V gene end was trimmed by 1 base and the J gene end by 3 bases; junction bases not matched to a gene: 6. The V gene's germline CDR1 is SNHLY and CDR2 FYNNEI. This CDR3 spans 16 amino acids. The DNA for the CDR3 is TGTGCCAGCAGTGAAGGTGCAGGGGGACCCAATCAGCCCCAGCATTTT. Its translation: CASSEGAGGPNQPQHF.

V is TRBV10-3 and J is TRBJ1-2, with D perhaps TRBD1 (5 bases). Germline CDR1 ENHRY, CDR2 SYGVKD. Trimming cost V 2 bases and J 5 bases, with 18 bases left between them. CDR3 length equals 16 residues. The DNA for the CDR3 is TGTGCCATCAGTGAGGACGGGTCTCCCGGGGGTTATGGCTACACCTTC. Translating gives CAISEDGSPGGYGYTF.

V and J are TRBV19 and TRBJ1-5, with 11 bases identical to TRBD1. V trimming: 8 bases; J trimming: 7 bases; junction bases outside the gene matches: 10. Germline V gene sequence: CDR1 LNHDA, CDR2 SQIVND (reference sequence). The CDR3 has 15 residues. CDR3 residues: CASGDRDRGYQPQHF. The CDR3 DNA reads TGTGCCAGTGGAGATCGGGACAGGGGGTACCAGCCCCAGCATTTT.

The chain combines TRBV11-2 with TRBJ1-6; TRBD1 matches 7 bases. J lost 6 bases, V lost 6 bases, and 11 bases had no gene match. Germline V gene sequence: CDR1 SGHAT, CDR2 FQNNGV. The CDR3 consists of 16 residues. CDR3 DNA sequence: TGTGCCAGCAGGATGACAGGGCTGGACCTTAATTCACCCCTCCACTTT. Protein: CASRMTGLDLNSPLHF.

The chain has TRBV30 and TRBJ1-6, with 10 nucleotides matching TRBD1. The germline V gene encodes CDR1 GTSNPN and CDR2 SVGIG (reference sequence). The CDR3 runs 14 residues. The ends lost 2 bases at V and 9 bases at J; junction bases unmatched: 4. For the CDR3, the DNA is TGTGCCTGGAGTTTCGGGACAGGGGTTTCACCCCTCCACTTT. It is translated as CAWSFGTGVSPLHF.

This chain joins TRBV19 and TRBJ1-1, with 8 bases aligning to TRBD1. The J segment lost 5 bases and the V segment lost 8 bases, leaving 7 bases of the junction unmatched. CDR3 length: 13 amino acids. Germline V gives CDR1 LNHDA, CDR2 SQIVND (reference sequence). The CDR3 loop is CASSDRASTEAFF. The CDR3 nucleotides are TGTGCCAGTTCGGACAGGGCCTCGACTGAAGCTTTCTTT.

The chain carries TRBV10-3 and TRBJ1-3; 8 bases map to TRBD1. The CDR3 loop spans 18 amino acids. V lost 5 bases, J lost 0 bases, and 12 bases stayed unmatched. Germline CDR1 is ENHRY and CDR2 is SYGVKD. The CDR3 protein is CAISYDRGHVSSGNTIYF. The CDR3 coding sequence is TGTGCCATCAGTTACGACAGGGGCCATGTAAGCTCTGGAAACACCATATATTTT.

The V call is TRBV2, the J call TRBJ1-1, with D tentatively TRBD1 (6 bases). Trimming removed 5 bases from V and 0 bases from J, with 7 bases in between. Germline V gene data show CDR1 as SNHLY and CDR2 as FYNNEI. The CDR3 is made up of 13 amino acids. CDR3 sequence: CASSTGMNTEAFF. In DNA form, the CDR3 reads TGTGCCAGCAGTACAGGGATGAACACTGAAGCTTTCTTT. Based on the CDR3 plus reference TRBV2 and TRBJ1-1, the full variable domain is EPEVTQTPSHQVTQMGQEVILRCVPISNHLYFYWYRQILGQKVEFLVSFYNNEISEKSEIFDDQFSVERPDGSNFTLKIRSTKLEDSAMYFCASSTGMNTEAFFGQGTRLTVV.